This T cell receptor beta chain originates from a study of T cells in Graves' hyperthyroidism and ophthalmopathy. CDR3 size: 12 residues. V was shortened by 4 bases and J by 6 bases, with 11 bases between the two germline ends. Germline lookup yields CDR1 SGHRS and CDR2 YFSETQ. Amplification of TCR beta CDR3 regions was performed using RNA transcripts as template. Carried out on the TCR CDR3, a first-round RT-PCR used the HTBI primer set. TCRdb recomputed calls from the multiplex PCR reads with MiXCR, one row per CDR3 protein. The repertoire has about 500,000 distinct CDR3 sequences, roughly a sixth of them found once; the top ten carry 29%.

The material sequenced was blood. The TCR originated in a woman younger than 45 with Graves' ophthalmopathy. This chain joins TRBV5-1 and TRBJ2-7; tentatively, D is TRBD1 or TRBD2 (5 bases each). The CDR3 sequence: CASSVERGEQYF. DNA of the CDR3: TGCGCCAGCAGCGTCGAGAGGGGCGAGCAGTACTTC.